Presented here are 18 T cell receptor beta chains from one specimen sequenced in a study of blood T cell repertoires in COVID-19 (dated by TCRdb to about 2020). Library creation used the immunoSEQ multiplex PCR assay. The table was pulled from immuneACCESS by TCRdb, which kept in-frame rearrangements only. Such tables lose some clones; where checked, under half of the loss comes from unresolved V genes, and the rest has no known cause. The sample has 60,000 to 75,000 clones on record, around 90% of them singletons. Approximately 7% of the sample belongs to the ten largest clones. What was sequenced was peripheral blood. The source of these receptors is a man aged 45-60 years with active COVID-19.

This clone was detected a few times. The genes are TRBV6-5 and TRBJ2-7; weak D call: TRBD1 (5 bases). CDR3 length equals 12 residues. Germline CDR1 and CDR2: MNHEY and SVGAGI. Trimming removed 8 bases at V and 9 bases at J, with 17 bases between. The CDR3 DNA reads TGTGCCAGCTTCGGTGGGGCCTGGTGGCAGTACTTC. Protein product: CASFGGAWWQYF.

In this sample, this clone turned up once. The chain recombines TRBV5-6 with TRBJ1-5; 8 nucleotides match TRBD1. The J segment lost 2 bases and the V segment lost 3 bases, leaving 7 bases of the junction unmatched. The CDR3 extends over 16 amino acids. The germline gives CDR1 SGHDT, CDR2 YYEEEE. The CDR3 DNA reads as TGTGCCAGCAGCTCCCTCGACAGGGGAGGCAATCAGCCCCAGCATTTT. Its protein is CASSSLDRGGNQPQHF.

This chain connects TRBV5-8 to TRBJ1-2; TRBD1 agrees at 10 bases. V trimming: 5 bases; J trimming: 4 bases; junction bases outside the gene matches: 5. Germline CDR1 and CDR2: SGHTS and YDEGEE. CDR3 length equals 14 residues. As DNA, the CDR3 is TGTGCCAGCAGATTGACAGGGGGCGCCTATGGCTACACCTTC. The encoded protein is CASRLTGGAYGYTF.

This clone showed up just once. V gene TRBV24-1 combines with J gene TRBJ2-4, with 7 bases identical to TRBD1. Trimming cost V 4 bases and J 5 bases; bases outside gene matches: 4. Germline CDR1 reads KGHDR; CDR2 reads SFDVKD. This CDR3 comprises 14 residues. CDR3 sequence (DNA): TGTGCCACCAGTGACCGGACAGGTCAAAACATTCAGTACTTC. Its translation: CATSDRTGQNIQYF.

The CDR3 reads CASSLRTANYGYTF. The DNA of the CDR3 is TGCGCCAGCAGCCTAAGGACAGCAAACTATGGCTACACCTTC. V usage is TRBV5-1 and J usage is TRBJ1-2, with D possibly being TRBD1 (6 bases). CDR1 SGHRS and CDR2 YFSETQ come from the germline V gene. Between the trimmed V and J ends, which lost 4 bases and 2 bases, there was a span of 12 bases. The CDR3 consists of 14 residues.

The V and J genes are TRBV4-1 and TRBJ2-2; D is unclear. V was cut by 2 bases and J by 6 bases, with 10 bases left in between. The CDR3 runs 14 residues. Germline lookup yields CDR1 MGHRA and CDR2 YSYEKL. Written as DNA, the CDR3 is TGCGCCAGCAGCCAACTGAGGAGCCCCGGGGAGCTGTTTTTT. It codes for CASSQLRSPGELFF.

The J gene is TRBJ1-2, the V gene TRBV7-2, with 9 bases fitting TRBD1. CDR3 length: 18 residues. Germline CDR1 reads SGHTA; CDR2 reads FQGNSA. The junction had 17 bases not matched to a gene; V was cut back by 4 bases and J by 5 bases. CDR3 in DNA: TGTGCCAGCAGCTACACACCCTATCCGGGACAGGGCTATTATGGCTACACCTTC. It is translated as CASSYTPYPGQGYYGYTF.

J is TRBJ1-6 and V is TRBV9; 9 bases map to TRBD1. Germline lookup yields CDR1 SGDLS and CDR2 YYNGEE. Unmatched junction bases numbered 9, after V lost 4 bases and J lost 10 bases. This CDR3 has 15 residues. The CDR3 is CASSPLDRGESPLHF. The DNA for the CDR3 is TGTGCCAGCAGCCCCCTGGACAGGGGAGAATCACCCCTCCACTTT.

The chain combines TRBV28 with TRBJ1-5; no firm D call. Deletions cut 5 bases from V and 5 bases from J, with 7 bases between. The CDR3 runs 12 residues. Per germline, CDR1 MDHEN and CDR2 SYDVKM. The CDR3 protein is CASSTRYQPQHF. The CDR3 DNA sequence: TGTGCCAGCAGTACTAGATATCAGCCCCAGCATTTT. The variable domain in full, with the rest retrieved from reference TRBV28 and TRBJ1-5, is DVKVTQSSRYLVKRTGEKVFLECVQDMDHENMFWYRQDPGLGLRLIYFSYDVKMKEKGDIPEGYSVSREKKERFSLILESASTNQTSMYLCASSTRYQPQHFGDGTRLSIL.

A word on this clone: Other DNA sequences in this sample translate to the same CDR3. The chain combines TRBV25-1 with TRBJ1-1; D perhaps matches TRBD1 (5 bases). Germline values: CDR1 MGHDK, CDR2 SYGVNS. Trimming removed 0 bases from V and 4 bases from J, with 6 bases in between. The CDR3 consists of 13 residues. CDR3 protein: CASSEYQGTEAFF. As DNA, the CDR3 is TGTGCCAGCAGTGAATATCAGGGCACTGAAGCTTTCTTT.

The chain employs TRBV5-6 and TRBJ1-6; D is unresolved. Trimming took off 1 base at V and 11 bases at J, with 13 bases between the two ends. The CDR3 is 14 residues long. Germline V gives CDR1 SGHDT, CDR2 YYEEEE. For the CDR3, the DNA is TGTGCCAGCAGCTTGATCCTCGGGATGACACCCCTCCACTTT. Its translation is CASSLILGMTPLHF.

This clone has a single count. This sequence joins TRBV7-3 and TRBJ2-3; TRBD2 is a possible D gene (6 bases). The CDR3 runs to 13 residues. Germline assignment: CDR1 SGHTA and CDR2 FQGTGA. V gave up 5 bases and J gave up 3 bases, with 9 bases separating them. Here the CDR3 reads CASSPSGTDTQYF. CDR3 in DNA: TGTGCCAGCAGCCCGAGCGGGACAGATACGCAGTATTTT.

This CDR3 is CASSRIPGEKETQYF. Written as DNA, the CDR3 is TGTGCCAGCAGCCGAATACCGGGAGAAAAAGAGACCCAGTACTTC. The gene calls are TRBV4-2 and TRBJ2-5; perhaps TRBD2 as D (6 bases). With 4 bases removed from V and 3 bases from J, the gap between germline ends came to 15 bases. This CDR3 has 15 residues. The germline V gene encodes CDR1 LGHNA and CDR2 YNFKEQ.

The chain is built from TRBV29-1 and TRBJ1-1; a weak D match, TRBD1 (6 bases). The CDR3 has 18 residues. V lost 0 bases to trimming and J lost 3 bases, with 23 bases between them. Germline lookup yields CDR1 SQVTM and CDR2 ANQGSEA. The chain's CDR3 is CSVEDPSTGVLGDTEAFF. The CDR3 DNA follows: TGCAGCGTTGAAGATCCGTCGACAGGCGTCTTAGGGGACACTGAAGCTTTCTTT.

The chain uses TRBV27 and TRBJ1-2; D gene ambiguous. Germline assignment: CDR1 MNHEY and CDR2 SMNVEV (reference sequence). CDR3 length: 12 residues. Trimming removed 4 bases at V and 8 bases at J, with 11 bases between. DNA for the CDR3: TGTGCCAGCAGTTCCCCAGGAGGCGGCTACACCTTC. Encoded protein: CASSSPGGGYTF.

The rearrangement joins TRBV3-1 (or the pseudogene TRBV3-2) to TRBJ2-7; TRBD1 is a possible D gene (5 bases). Germline V gene sequence: CDR1 LGHDT, CDR2 YNNKEL (reference sequence). This CDR3 comprises 14 residues. V lost 1 base, J lost 4 bases, and 11 bases lay in between. The CDR3 DNA is TGTGCCAGCAGCCAAGTGTCAGGGTCTTACGAGCAGTACTTC. Translated: CASSQVSGSYEQYF.

J is TRBJ1-1 and V is TRBV6-6; D might be TRBD1 (6 bases). V was clipped by 5 bases and J by 2 bases, with 9 bases between them. The CDR3 is made up of 13 amino acids. Germline V lookup: CDR1 MNHNY, CDR2 SVGAGI (reference sequence). CDR3 region: CASSKGGNTEAFF. CDR3 nucleotide sequence: TGTGCCAGCAGTAAAGGGGGTAACACTGAAGCTTTCTTT.

The chain combines TRBV18 with TRBJ1-5, with a weak D call TRBD1 (6 bases). V shed 3 bases and J shed 0 bases, with 12 bases lying between them. This CDR3 is built from 16 residues. Per germline, CDR1 KGHSH and CDR2 LQKENI. The CDR3 sequence is CASSPARGFSNQPQHF. The CDR3 DNA reads TGTGCCAGCTCACCCGCCAGGGGCTTTAGCAATCAGCCCCAGCATTTT.